The following is a TCR beta chain sequence with its context. Its antigen is unidentified. The data belong to a study of CD8 T cells in Susac syndrome. The CDR3 extends over 12 amino acids. V was trimmed by 2 bases and J by 6 bases, leaving 9 bases between them. CDR1 SQVTM and CDR2 ANQGSEA come from the germline V gene. Findings of the study overall: The study's TCR sequencing and HLA analysis covered a relatively small number of individuals, and the study acknowledged this.

After extraction with the RNeasy kit, about 0.45 to 1 ug of the RNA was reverse transcribed using random hexamers. A single record per CDR3 protein comes from TCRdb applying MiXCR to the immunoSEQ multiplex PCR reads. The sample carries a few hundred thousand distinct CDR3 sequences, around 96% recorded once. The sequence was collected from a human donor with multiple sclerosis. The chain combines TRBV29-1 with TRBJ2-3, with D uncertain. The sample comprised CD4+ T cells from PBMCs. CDR3 bases: TGCAGCGTTGAATGGCCAGCCGATACGCAGTATTTT. It specifies CSVEWPADTQYF.